This passage covers 25 T cell receptor beta chains from one sample sequenced in a study of human T cells and chemical hapten exposure. Each CDR3 protein gets one entry after TCRdb re-called the 5' RACE reads with MiXCR. The repertoire includes about 140,000 distinct CDR3 sequences, roughly 4% of them detected once, and around 1.4% sits in the top ten. Extraction yielded total RNA from whole blood (unfractionated). The receptor source for this set is a female donor in good health.

This clonotype has ten or more counts. The V call is TRBV2, the J call TRBJ1-4; tentative D call: TRBD1 (5 bases). V was clipped by 7 bases and J by 5 bases, with 17 bases between them. The CDR3 has 15 amino acids. Germline V gene data show CDR1 as SNHLY and CDR2 as FYNNEI. CDR3 sequence reads: CASTRERGENEKLFF. CDR3 DNA: TGTGCCAGCACCAGGGAGCGGGGAGAGAATGAAAAACTGTTTTTT.

This clonotype was counted at least ten times. The rearrangement uses TRBV7-8 and TRBJ1-5; D is possibly TRBD1 (6 bases). V lost 4 bases and J lost 0, with 28 bases in between. The germline gives CDR1 SGHVS, CDR2 FQNEAQ. The CDR3 is 21 amino acids. CDR3: CASSSVGTSYVDLYSNQPQHF. DNA of the CDR3: TGTGCCAGCAGCTCAGTCGGGACATCTTATGTGGACCTTTATAGCAATCAGCCCCAGCATTTT.

This clonotype was observed many times. The CDR3 here is CSVETSRTDTQYF. The CDR3 DNA reads TGCAGCGTTGAAACGTCCCGCACAGATACGCAGTATTTT. The chain couples TRBV29-1 to TRBJ2-3; D gene uncertain. Between the trimmed V and J ends, which lost 2 bases and 1 base, there was a span of 7 bases. This CDR3 contains 13 residues. Per the germline V gene, CDR1 is SQVTM and CDR2 is ANQGSEA.

This clonotype has a count of ten or more. J is TRBJ2-2 and V is TRBV7-9; 9 nucleotides match TRBD1. This CDR3 is built from 17 residues. With 3 bases clipped from V and 2 bases from J, the junction kept 7 bases outside the gene matches. Germline-derived CDR1 and CDR2 are SEHNR and FQNEAQ (reference sequence). The DNA of the CDR3 is TGTGCCAGCAGCTTCATACCGGGACAGGGAAACACCGGGGAGCTGTTTTTT. This encodes CASSFIPGQGNTGELFF.

In this sample, this clonotype turned up many times. The rearrangement uses TRBV7-9 and TRBJ2-1; D gene unclear. V gave up 3 bases and J gave up 4 bases, with 13 bases separating them. The CDR3 sequence is 15 residues long. Germline CDR1 is SEHNR and CDR2 is FQNEAQ (reference sequence). CDR3 sequence: CASSLTQNNYNEQFF. The CDR3 coding sequence is TGTGCCAGCAGCTTGACACAAAACAATTACAATGAGCAGTTCTTC.

This clonotype occurred many times. The gene calls are TRBV5-5 and TRBJ1-5; D is unclear. In germline, CDR1 is SGHKS, CDR2 YYEKEE (reference sequence). The CDR3 is 15 amino acids. Trimming took 0 bases from V and 0 from J, leaving 7 bases between them. CDR3 in DNA: TGTGCCAGCAGCTTGGGGGTGATTAGCAATCAGCCCCAGCATTTT. Translation gives CASSLGVISNQPQHF.

This clonotype was found many times. The J gene is TRBJ1-1, the V gene TRBV29-1, with TRBD1 as a possible D gene (5 bases). Germline V gives CDR1 SQVTM, CDR2 ANQGSEA. Trimming shortened V by 4 bases and J by 0 bases, and 9 bases separated the two germline ends. There are 13 residues in the CDR3. CDR3 nucleotide sequence: TGCAGCGTTGTACAGGACCTGAACACTGAAGCTTTCTTT. Translation: CSVVQDLNTEAFF. Full variable domain (outside the CDR3, taken from reference TRBV29-1 and TRBJ1-1): SAVISQKPSRDICQRGTSLTIQCQVDSQVTMMFWYRQQPGQSLTLIATANQGSEATYESGFVIDKFPISRPNLTFSTLTVSNMSPEDSSIYLCSVVQDLNTEAFFGQGTRLTVV.

This clonotype was seen many times. The gene calls are TRBV7-9 and TRBJ1-4; D remains ambiguous. The germline V and J ends were trimmed by 3 bases and 8 bases, with 10 bases remaining between them. Germline CDR1 reads SEHNR; CDR2 reads FQNEAQ (reference sequence). The CDR3 extends over 13 amino acids. In DNA, the CDR3 is TGTGCCAGCAGCTTCGAAGAGAGCGAAAAACTGTTTTTT. Translation gives CASSFEESEKLFF.

This clonotype was seen ten or more times. CDR3 loop: CSARGASGGPQETQYF. The CDR3 nucleotides are TGCAGTGCTAGAGGGGCTAGCGGGGGACCCCAAGAGACCCAGTACTTC. This chain links TRBV20-1 with TRBJ2-5; 10 bases are shared with TRBD2. The CDR3 runs to 16 residues. In germline, CDR1 is DFQATT, CDR2 SNEGSKA (reference sequence). J gave up 1 base and V 1 base, and 6 bases lay outside the gene matches.

This clonotype was seen repeatedly, ten times or more. CDR3 in amino acids: CASSQFGDRREETQYF. DNA of the CDR3: TGCGCCAGCAGCCAATTTGGAGACAGGCGCGAAGAGACCCAGTACTTC. V gene TRBV4-1 combines with J gene TRBJ2-5; the D gene is possibly TRBD1 (6 bases). Trimming removed 2 bases from V and 3 bases from J, with 16 bases in between. Germline V lookup: CDR1 MGHRA, CDR2 YSYEKL. The CDR3 has 16 amino acids.

This clonotype has ten or more counts. The rearrangement links TRBV18 to TRBJ2-5; 7 positions agree with TRBD2. The CDR3 covers 13 residues. V was pared by 6 bases and J by 1 base, with 2 bases of the junction left unmatched. Germline V gene lookup returns CDR1 KGHSH and CDR2 LQKENI. This CDR3 reads CASSAGVQETQYF. The CDR3 DNA is TGTGCCAGCTCCGCGGGGGTCCAAGAGACCCAGTACTTC.

This clonotype was picked up many times. The genes are TRBV14 and TRBJ1-4; unclear D gene. CDR3 length equals 16 residues. Germline CDR1 SGHDN, CDR2 FVKESK. With 5 bases removed from V and 8 bases from J, the gap between germline ends came to 21 bases. CDR3 DNA sequence: TGTGCCAGCAGCTCCCGAAGATATATCGGAGAGGAAAAACTGTTTTTT. This gives the protein CASSSRRYIGEEKLFF.

This clonotype has ten or more counts. This chain links TRBV4-3 with TRBJ1-6; perhaps TRBD1 as D (6 bases). The germline V gene has CDR1 LGHNA and CDR2 YSLEER. The CDR3 is 15 amino acids. Trimming pared 3 bases from V and 7 bases from J, leaving 13 bases between. CDR3 region: CASSQATGMNSPLHF. CDR3 coding DNA: TGCGCCAGCAGCCAGGCCACAGGGATGAATTCACCCCTCCACTTT.

This clonotype was counted at least ten times. The chain is built from TRBV15 and TRBJ1-5; D not resolved. Germline-derived CDR1 and CDR2 are LNHNV and YYDKDF (reference sequence). The CDR3 sequence is 16 residues long. The ends were cut back, 0 bases at V and 7 bases at J, with 16 bases in the middle. CDR3 region: CATSREYIVLGQPQHF. The DNA for the CDR3 is TGTGCCACCAGCAGAGAATATATTGTTTTAGGGCAGCCCCAGCATTTT.

This clonotype has at least ten counts. The genes are TRBV7-8 and TRBJ2-1; 8 bases align to TRBD2. V gave up 3 bases and J gave up 0 bases; unmatched junction bases: 4. Germline CDR1 and CDR2: SGHVS and FQNEAQ. The CDR3 spans 16 residues. CDR3 in DNA: TGTGCCAGCAGCTTGGGGACTAGTAACTCCTACAATGAGCAGTTCTTC. Translation: CASSLGTSNSYNEQFF.

This clonotype was seen ten or more times. The V call is TRBV5-5, the J call TRBJ2-6; D call uncertain. Germline V gene data show CDR1 as SGHKS and CDR2 as YYEKEE (reference sequence). The CDR3 is 15 residues long. Trimming pared 1 base from V and 0 bases from J, leaving 5 bases between. CDR3 sequence: CASSLLPSGANVLTF. For the CDR3, the DNA is TGTGCCAGCAGCTTGCTCCCCTCTGGGGCCAACGTCCTGACTTTC.

This clonotype was counted many times. This chain uses TRBV4-3 with TRBJ2-3; 8 positions agree with TRBD2. The CDR3 is 16 residues long. Trimming removed 5 bases from V and 1 base from J; junction bases left unmatched: 8. The germline gives CDR1 LGHNA, CDR2 YSLEER. The CDR3, as DNA: TGCGCCAGCAGCTCATACCTTAGCGGGGGCACAGATACGCAGTATTTT. Translation gives CASSSYLSGGTDTQYF.

This clonotype showed up just a few times. The CDR3 sequence is CASSLDQLTSGGSYEQYF. The CDR3 bases are TGTGCCAGCAGCTTAGATCAGCTAACTAGCGGGGGCTCCTACGAGCAGTACTTC. This rearrangement joins TRBV7-2 to TRBJ2-7; 11 nucleotides align to TRBD2. The germline CDR1 and CDR2 sequences are SGHTA and FQGNSA. V gave up 1 base and J gave up 0 bases; unmatched junction bases: 8. This CDR3 region has 18 residues. Drawing the rest from reference TRBV7-2 and TRBJ2-7, the complete variable domain is GAGVSQSPSNKVTEKGKDVELRCDPISGHTALYWYRQSLGQGLEFLIYFQGNSAPDKSGLPSDRFSAERTGGSVSTLTIQRTQQEDSAVYLCASSLDQLTSGGSYEQYFGPGTRLTVT.

Notes on this clonotype: Since a much larger clone is just one base distant, this may be a read error. In this CDR3 the conserved last residue, phenylalanine or tryptophan, is missing, so a read error is likely. The chain carries TRBV27 and TRBJ1-2; weak D call: TRBD1 (5 bases). CDR3 length: 15 residues. V lost 6 bases to trimming and J lost 2 bases, with 16 bases between them. Per the germline V gene, CDR1 is MNHEY and CDR2 is SMNVEV (reference sequence). The CDR3 DNA sequence: TGTGCCAGCAGGCGACAGCCCACCTCCAACTATGGCTACACCCTC. The encoded protein is CASRRQPTSNYGYTL.

This clonotype was counted ten times or more. The chain combines TRBV12-3 or TRBV12-4 with TRBJ1-1; D remains ambiguous. V was shortened by 3 bases and J by 1 base, with 12 bases between the two germline ends. CDR3 length equals 15 residues. The CDR3 here is CASSFERVGNTEAFF. DNA for the CDR3: TGTGCCAGCAGTTTTGAGCGGGTTGGGAACACTGAAGCTTTCTTT.

This clonotype was seen many times. The chain has TRBV11-1 and TRBJ2-3; D ambiguous. This CDR3 region has 11 residues. Germline loops: CDR1 SGHAT, CDR2 FQDESV (reference sequence). The V end lost 7 bases, the J end lost 3 bases, and 5 bases lay between the germline ends. CDR3 amino acids: CASTGTDTQYF. CDR3 coding DNA: TGTGCCAGCACCGGGACAGATACGCAGTATTTT.

Ten or more counts support this clonotype. The V and J genes are TRBV3-1 and TRBJ2-2; TRBD2 matches at 10 bases. The CDR3 runs to 16 residues. The V gene end was trimmed by 4 bases and the J gene end by 1 base; junction bases not matched to a gene: 3. CDR1 is LGHDT and CDR2 is YNNKEL in the germline V gene (reference sequence). The CDR3 DNA reads as TGTGCCAGCAGCCGTAGCGGGGGGTGGAACACCGGGGAGCTGTTTTTT. Translating gives CASSRSGGWNTGELFF.

Ten or more counts support this clonotype. The CDR3 loop is CASRDAYNSPLHF. The CDR3 DNA sequence: TGTGCCAGTAGGGACGCCTATAATTCACCCCTCCACTTT. V is TRBV19 and J is TRBJ1-6; D is unclear. Trimming stripped 6 bases from V and 2 bases from J, with 5 bases between. Germline lookup yields CDR1 LNHDA and CDR2 SQIVND (reference sequence). The CDR3 is 13 residues long.

The V and J genes are TRBV3-1 and TRBJ1-1; 7 bases map to TRBD1. The CDR3 sequence is 17 residues long. Losses at the gene ends were 4 bases for V and 1 base for J; bases not matched to a gene: 12. The germline gives CDR1 LGHDT, CDR2 YNNKEL (reference sequence). CDR3: CASSRGDSGYRNTEAFF. CDR3 sequence (DNA): TGTGCCAGCAGCCGTGGGGACAGCGGATACAGGAACACTGAAGCTTTCTTT.

This clonotype was counted at least ten times. This chain joins TRBV5-6 and TRBJ2-6, with TRBD1 as a possible D gene (6 bases). The CDR3 is made up of 15 amino acids. Germline loops: CDR1 SGHDT, CDR2 YYEEEE. With 5 bases removed from V and 0 bases from J, the gap between germline ends came to 9 bases. The DNA for the CDR3 is TGTGCCAGCAGACTGGACAGCTCTGGGGCCAACGTCCTGACTTTC. Translation gives CASRLDSSGANVLTF. Using reference TRBV5-6 and TRBJ2-6 for the parts outside the CDR3, the full variable domain is DAGVTQSPTHLIKTRGQQVTLRCSPKSGHDTVSWYQQALGQGPQFIFQYYEEEERQRGNFPDRFSGHQFPNYSSELNVNALLLGDSALYLCASRLDSSGANVLTFGAGSRLTVL.